The 3 T cell receptor beta chains given below trace back to one sample, sequenced in a study of blood T cell repertoires in COVID-19. Only in-frame clones appear in the TCRdb table, and some are missing; sequencing was by immunoSEQ multiplex PCR. The data contain 350,000 or so clones, more than 70% of them seen just once; the ten biggest clones take up approximately 1%. Material: PBMCs or T cells enriched from blood (not recorded which). All receptors come from a woman in her 30s who had been exposed to COVID-19.

The chain uses TRBV28 and TRBJ1-5; 11 positions match TRBD1. Trimming cost V 4 bases and J 0 bases; bases outside gene matches: 2. The CDR3 totals 16 residues. From germline, CDR1 is MDHEN and CDR2 SYDVKM. CDR3 coding DNA: TGTGCCAGCAGTTGGACAGGGGGCCTTAGCAATCAGCCCCAGCATTTT. The encoded protein is CASSWTGGLSNQPQHF.

The J gene is TRBJ1-1, the V gene TRBV5-4; 9 bases agree with TRBD1. Looked up from germline, CDR1 is SGHNT and CDR2 is YYREEE (reference sequence). The CDR3 spans 15 residues. V was pared by 3 bases and J by 4 bases, with 7 bases of the junction left unmatched. CDR3 DNA: TGTGCCAGCAGCTATGACAGGGGGTGGTCCACTGAAGCTTTCTTT. This sequence encodes CASSYDRGWSTEAFF.

The chain combines TRBV3-1 (or the pseudogene TRBV3-2) with TRBJ1-2, with D uncertain. V was cut by 4 bases and J by 3 bases, with 12 bases left in between. The CDR3 covers 14 residues. Germline assignment: CDR1 LGHDT and CDR2 YNNKEL (reference sequence). CDR3 protein: CASSPTSLDYGYTF. In nucleotides, the CDR3 is TGTGCCAGCAGCCCAACGAGCCTAGACTATGGCTACACCTTC.